Shown below are 2 T cell receptor beta chains from a single sample sequenced in a study of cytomegalovirus exposure and HLA in healthy donors. The PCR was carried out with 60 Vbeta primers and 13 Jbeta primers. This table comes from immunoSEQ multiplex PCR, and its TCRdb copy is limited to in-frame clones, with some not included. The sample shows 200,000 to 250,000 clones, 70% to 85% of them seen only once. Sample: PBMCs. These TCRs come from a woman aged 40 to 55 in good health and CMV-seronegative.

This chain uses TRBV29-1 with TRBJ1-3; D gene ambiguous. Germline-derived CDR1 and CDR2 are SQVTM and ANQGSEA. There are 13 residues in the CDR3. With 7 bases removed from V and 0 bases from J, the gap between germline ends came to 10 bases. CDR3 in DNA: TGCAGCGCCAGGCCCAACTCTGGAAACACCATATATTTT. Translated, it gives CSARPNSGNTIYF.

The chain employs TRBV9 and TRBJ2-7; TRBD1 might be the D (6 bases). Germline-derived CDR1 and CDR2 are SGDLS and YYNGEE. This CDR3 is built from 15 residues. Trimming took 0 bases from V and 1 from J, leaving 11 bases between them. The CDR3 sequence: CASSVEAGDSYEQYF. CDR3 coding DNA: TGTGCCAGCAGCGTAGAAGCAGGGGATTCCTACGAGCAGTACTTC.